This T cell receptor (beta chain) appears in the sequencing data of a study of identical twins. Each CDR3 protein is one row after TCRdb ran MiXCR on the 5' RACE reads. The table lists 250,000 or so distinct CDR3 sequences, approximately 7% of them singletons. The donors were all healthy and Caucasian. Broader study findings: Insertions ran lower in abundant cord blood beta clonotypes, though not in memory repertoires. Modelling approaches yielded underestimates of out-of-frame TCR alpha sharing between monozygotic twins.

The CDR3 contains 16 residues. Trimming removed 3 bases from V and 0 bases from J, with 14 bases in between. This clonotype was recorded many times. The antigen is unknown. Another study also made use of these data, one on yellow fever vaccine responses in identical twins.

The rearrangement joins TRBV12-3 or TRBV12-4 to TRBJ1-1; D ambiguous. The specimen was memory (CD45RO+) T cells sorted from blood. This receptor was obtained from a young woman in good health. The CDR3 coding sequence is TGTGCCAGCAGTTTTTCCGGGAGACATTTGAACACTGAAGCTTTCTTT. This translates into CASSFSGRHLNTEAFF.